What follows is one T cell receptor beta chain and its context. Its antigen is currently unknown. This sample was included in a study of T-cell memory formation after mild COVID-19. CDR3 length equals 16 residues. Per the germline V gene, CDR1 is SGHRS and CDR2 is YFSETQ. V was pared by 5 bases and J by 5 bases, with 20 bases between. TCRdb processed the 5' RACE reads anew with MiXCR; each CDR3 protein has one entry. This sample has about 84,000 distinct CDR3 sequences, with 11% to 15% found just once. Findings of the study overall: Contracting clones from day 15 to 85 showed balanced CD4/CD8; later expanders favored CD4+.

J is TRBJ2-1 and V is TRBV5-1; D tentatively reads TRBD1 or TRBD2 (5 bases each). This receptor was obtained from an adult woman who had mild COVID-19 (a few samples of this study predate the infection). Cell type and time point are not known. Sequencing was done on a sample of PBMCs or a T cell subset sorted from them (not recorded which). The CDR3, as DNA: TGCGCCAGCAGATACGTTGGGGGTTCGGCACACAATGAGCAGTTCTTC. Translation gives CASRYVGGSAHNEQFF.